This paragraph reports one TCR beta chain. Its target is unknown. The source of the sample is a study of cytomegalovirus exposure and HLA in healthy donors. The study's findings and limits: There were reportedly fewer N-insertions in an Asian-associated ancestry cluster than the approximately 670-donor mean, in a later analysis.

This CDR3 is built from 12 residues. The germline V gene has CDR1 LGHNA and CDR2 YNFKEQ. PCR amplification relied on 60 Vbeta primers (plus 13 Jbeta primers). Only in-frame clones appear in the TCRdb table, and some are missing; sequencing was by immunoSEQ multiplex PCR. The profile shows approximately 220,000 clones, almost 80% of them singletons. The TCR sequence derives from a man younger than 35 in good health and CMV-seronegative. Sequenced input: PBMCs. The J gene is TRBJ2-5, the V gene TRBV4-2; D gene uncertain. Matching the DNA end better, TRBJ2-7 makes the J call doubtful. Written as DNA, the CDR3 is TGTGCCAGCAGCCAAGGAGGCTACGAGCAGTACTTC. Encoded protein: CASSQGGYEQYF.